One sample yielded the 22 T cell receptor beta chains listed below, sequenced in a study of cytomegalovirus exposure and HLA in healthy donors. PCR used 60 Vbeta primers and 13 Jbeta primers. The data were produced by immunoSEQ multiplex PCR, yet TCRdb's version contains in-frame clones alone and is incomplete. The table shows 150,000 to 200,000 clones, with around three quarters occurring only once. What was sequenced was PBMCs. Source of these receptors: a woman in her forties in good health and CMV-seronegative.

Here the CDR3 reads CASSLAGGPLEQYF. The CDR3 DNA follows: TGTGCCAGCAGCTTAGCGGGAGGGCCCTTGGAGCAGTACTTC. The chain carries TRBV7-9 and TRBJ2-7; 7 nucleotides line up with TRBD2. With V trimmed by 0 bases and J by 7 bases, 6 bases remained unmatched. The germline gives CDR1 SEHNR, CDR2 FQNEAQ (reference sequence). The CDR3 sequence is 14 residues long. Full variable domain (missing parts from reference TRBV7-9 and TRBJ2-7): DTGVSQNPRHKITKRGQNVTFRCDPISEHNRLYWYRQTLGQGPEFLTYFQNEAQLEKSRLLSDRFSAERPKGSFSTLEIQRTEQGDSAMYLCASSLAGGPLEQYFGPGTRLTVT.

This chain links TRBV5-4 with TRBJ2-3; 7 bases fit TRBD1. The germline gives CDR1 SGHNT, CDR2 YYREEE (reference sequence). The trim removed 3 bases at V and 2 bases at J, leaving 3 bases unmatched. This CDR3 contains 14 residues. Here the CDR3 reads CASSWDSTTDTQYF. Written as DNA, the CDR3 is TGTGCCAGCAGCTGGGACAGCACCACAGATACGCAGTATTTT.

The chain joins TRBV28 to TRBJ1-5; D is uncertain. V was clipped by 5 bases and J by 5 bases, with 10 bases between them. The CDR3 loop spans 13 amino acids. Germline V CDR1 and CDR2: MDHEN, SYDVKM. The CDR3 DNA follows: TGTGCCAGCAGTGAGGCCCTGGATCAGCCCCAGCATTTT. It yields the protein CASSEALDQPQHF.

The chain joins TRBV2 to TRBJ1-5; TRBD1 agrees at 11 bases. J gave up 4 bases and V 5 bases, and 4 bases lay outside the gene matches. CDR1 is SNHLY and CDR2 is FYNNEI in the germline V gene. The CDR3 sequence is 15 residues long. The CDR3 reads CASSSGQGANQPQHF. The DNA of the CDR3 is TGTGCCAGCAGTTCCGGACAGGGGGCGAATCAGCCCCAGCATTTT.

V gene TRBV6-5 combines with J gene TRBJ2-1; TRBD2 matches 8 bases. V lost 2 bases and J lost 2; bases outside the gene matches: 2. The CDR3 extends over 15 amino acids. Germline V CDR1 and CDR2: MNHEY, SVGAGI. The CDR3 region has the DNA TGTGCCAGCAGTTACGCGGGAGGCACCTACAATGAGCAGTTCTTC. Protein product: CASSYAGGTYNEQFF.

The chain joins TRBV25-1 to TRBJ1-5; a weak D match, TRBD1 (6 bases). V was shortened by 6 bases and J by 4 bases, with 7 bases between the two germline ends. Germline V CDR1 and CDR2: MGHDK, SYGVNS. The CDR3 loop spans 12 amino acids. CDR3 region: CASRGQNQPQHF. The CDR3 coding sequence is TGTGCCAGCAGAGGACAGAATCAGCCCCAGCATTTT.

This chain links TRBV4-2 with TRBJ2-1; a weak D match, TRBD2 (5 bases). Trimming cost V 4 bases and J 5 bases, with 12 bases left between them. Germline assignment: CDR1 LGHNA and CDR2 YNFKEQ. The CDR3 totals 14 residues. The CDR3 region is CASSPGVLDNEQFF. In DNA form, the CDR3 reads TGTGCCAGCAGCCCCGGGGTATTGGACAATGAGCAGTTCTTC.

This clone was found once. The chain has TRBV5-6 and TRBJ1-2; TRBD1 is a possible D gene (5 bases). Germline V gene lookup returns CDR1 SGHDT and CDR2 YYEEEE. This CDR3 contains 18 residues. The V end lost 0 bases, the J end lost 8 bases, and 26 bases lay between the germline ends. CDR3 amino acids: CASSLVVSLQGGERGYTF. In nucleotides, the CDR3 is TGTGCCAGCAGCTTGGTTGTGTCTCTCCAGGGTGGAGAGAGGGGCTACACCTTC.

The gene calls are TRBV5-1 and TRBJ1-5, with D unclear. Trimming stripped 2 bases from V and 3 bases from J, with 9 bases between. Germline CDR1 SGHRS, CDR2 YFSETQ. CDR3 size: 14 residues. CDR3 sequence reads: CASSLEGINQPQHF. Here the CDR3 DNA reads TGCGCCAGCAGCTTAGAGGGTATCAATCAGCCCCAGCATTTT.

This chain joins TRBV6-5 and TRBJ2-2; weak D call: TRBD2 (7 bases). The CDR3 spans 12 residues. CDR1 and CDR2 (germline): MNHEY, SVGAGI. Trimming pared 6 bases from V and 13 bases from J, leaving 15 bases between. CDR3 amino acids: CASSPRGAGLFF. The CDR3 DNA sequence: TGTGCCAGCAGCCCACGGGGGGCCGGGCTGTTTTTT.

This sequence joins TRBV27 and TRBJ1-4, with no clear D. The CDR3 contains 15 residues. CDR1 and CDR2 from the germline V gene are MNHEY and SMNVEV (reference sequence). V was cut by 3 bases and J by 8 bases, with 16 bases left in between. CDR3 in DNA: TGTGCCAGCAGTTTGTCGCTGGCCCCTAGGGAAAAACTGTTTTTT. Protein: CASSLSLAPREKLFF.

This CDR3 reads CASRPGTSGIYEQYF. CDR3 DNA sequence: TGTGCCAGCAGGCCTGGGACTAGCGGTATCTACGAGCAGTACTTC. The chain combines TRBV6-1 with TRBJ2-7; 11 bases are shared with TRBD2. This CDR3 region has 15 residues. In germline, CDR1 is MNHNS, CDR2 SASEGT. Trimming cost V 6 bases and J 3 bases; bases outside gene matches: 7.

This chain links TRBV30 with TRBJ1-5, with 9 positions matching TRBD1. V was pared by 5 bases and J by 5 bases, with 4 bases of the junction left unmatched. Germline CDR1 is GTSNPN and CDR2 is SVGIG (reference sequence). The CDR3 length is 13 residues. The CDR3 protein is CAWSRTGDQPQHF. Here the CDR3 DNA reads TGTGCCTGGTCCCGGACAGGGGATCAGCCCCAGCATTTT.

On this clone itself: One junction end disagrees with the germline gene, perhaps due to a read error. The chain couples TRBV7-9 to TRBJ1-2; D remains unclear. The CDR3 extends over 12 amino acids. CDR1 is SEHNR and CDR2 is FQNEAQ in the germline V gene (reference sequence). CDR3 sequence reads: CSSSLLSDGYTF. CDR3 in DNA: TGTTCCAGCAGCTTATTATCTGATGGCTACACCTTC.

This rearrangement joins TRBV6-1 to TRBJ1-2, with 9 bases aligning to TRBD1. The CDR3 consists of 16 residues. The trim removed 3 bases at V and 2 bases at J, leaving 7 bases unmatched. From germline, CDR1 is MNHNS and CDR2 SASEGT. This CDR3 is CASSDGGQGGNYGYTF. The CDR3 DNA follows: TGTGCCAGCAGTGATGGGGGACAGGGAGGGAACTATGGCTACACCTTC.

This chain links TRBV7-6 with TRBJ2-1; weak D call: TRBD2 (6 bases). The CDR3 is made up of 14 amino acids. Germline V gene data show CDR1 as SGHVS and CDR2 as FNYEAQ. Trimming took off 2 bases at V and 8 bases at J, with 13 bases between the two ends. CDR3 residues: CASSLSGGPDEQFF. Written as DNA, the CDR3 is TGTGCCAGCAGCTTAAGCGGAGGGCCCGATGAGCAGTTCTTC.

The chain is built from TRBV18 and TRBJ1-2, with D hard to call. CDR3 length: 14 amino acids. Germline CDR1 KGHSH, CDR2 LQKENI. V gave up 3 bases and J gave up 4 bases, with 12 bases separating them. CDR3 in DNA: TGTGCCAGCTCACCGGACTCAAGTAGCTATGGCTACACCTTC. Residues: CASSPDSSSYGYTF.

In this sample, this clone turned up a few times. The CDR3 DNA is TGTGCCTGGAGTGTACTAGAAGGGCCGTTCTACAATGAGCAGTTCTTC. Translated, it gives CAWSVLEGPFYNEQFF. The rearrangement joins TRBV30 to TRBJ2-1, with a weak D call TRBD2 (5 bases). Germline V gene sequence: CDR1 GTSNPN, CDR2 SVGIG (reference sequence). Trimming left V 0 bases short and J 3 bases short, with 15 bases between. This CDR3 spans 16 amino acids.

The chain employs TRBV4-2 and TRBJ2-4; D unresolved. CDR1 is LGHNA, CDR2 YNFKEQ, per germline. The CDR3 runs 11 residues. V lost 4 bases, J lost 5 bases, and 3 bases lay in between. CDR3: CASSRENIQYF. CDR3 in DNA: TGTGCCAGCAGCCGCGAAAACATTCAGTACTTC.

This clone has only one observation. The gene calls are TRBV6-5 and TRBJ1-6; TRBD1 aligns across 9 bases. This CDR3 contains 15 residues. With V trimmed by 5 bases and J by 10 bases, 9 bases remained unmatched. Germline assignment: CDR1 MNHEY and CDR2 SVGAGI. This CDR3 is CASSRGGQGKSPLHF. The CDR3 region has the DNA TGTGCCAGCAGTCGGGGGGGACAGGGTAAATCACCCCTCCACTTT.

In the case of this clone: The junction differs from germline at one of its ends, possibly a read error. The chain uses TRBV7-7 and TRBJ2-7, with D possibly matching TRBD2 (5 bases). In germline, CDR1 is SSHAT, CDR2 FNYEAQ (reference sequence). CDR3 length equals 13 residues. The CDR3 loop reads CASSLGVGSEQYF. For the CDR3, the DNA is TGTGCTAGCAGCCTCGGGGTGGGGTCCGAGCAGTACTTC.

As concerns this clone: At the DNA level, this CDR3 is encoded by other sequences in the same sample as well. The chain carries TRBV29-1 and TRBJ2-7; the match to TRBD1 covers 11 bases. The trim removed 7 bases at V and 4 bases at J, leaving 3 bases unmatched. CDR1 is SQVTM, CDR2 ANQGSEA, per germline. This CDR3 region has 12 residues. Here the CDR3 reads CSGGTGGYEQYF. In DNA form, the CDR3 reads TGCAGCGGAGGGACAGGGGGTTACGAGCAGTACTTC.